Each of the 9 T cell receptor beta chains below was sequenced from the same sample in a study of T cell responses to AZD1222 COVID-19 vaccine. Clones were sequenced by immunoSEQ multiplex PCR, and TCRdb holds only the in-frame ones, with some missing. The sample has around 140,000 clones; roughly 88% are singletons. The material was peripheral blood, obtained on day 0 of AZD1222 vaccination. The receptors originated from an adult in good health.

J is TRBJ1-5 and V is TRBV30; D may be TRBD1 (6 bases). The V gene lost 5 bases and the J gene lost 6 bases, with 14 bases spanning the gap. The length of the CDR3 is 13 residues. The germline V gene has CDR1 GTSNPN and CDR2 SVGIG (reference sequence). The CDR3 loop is CAWATPGVQPQHF. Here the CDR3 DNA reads TGTGCCTGGGCAACCCCAGGGGTTCAGCCCCAGCATTTT.

In DNA, the CDR3 is TGTGCCATCAGTCGGGGGGAGACCCAGTACTTC. It is translated as CAISRGETQYF. The chain is built from TRBV10-3 and TRBJ2-5; TRBD2 might be the D (6 bases). Looked up from germline, CDR1 is ENHRY and CDR2 is SYGVKD. CDR3 length equals 11 residues. Deletions cut 5 bases from V and 5 bases from J, with 6 bases between.

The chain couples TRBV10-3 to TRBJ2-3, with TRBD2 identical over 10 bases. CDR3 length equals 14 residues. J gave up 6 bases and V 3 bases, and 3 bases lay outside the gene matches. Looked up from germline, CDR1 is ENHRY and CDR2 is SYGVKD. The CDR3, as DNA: TGTGCCATCAGTGATGTGACTAGCGGGGATACGCAGTATTTT. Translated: CAISDVTSGDTQYF.

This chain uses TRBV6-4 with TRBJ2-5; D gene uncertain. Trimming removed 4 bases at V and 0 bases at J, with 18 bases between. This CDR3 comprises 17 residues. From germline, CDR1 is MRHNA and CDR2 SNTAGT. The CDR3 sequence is CASSALSASTNQETQYF. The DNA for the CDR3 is TGTGCCAGCAGTGCCCTATCGGCTTCAACGAACCAAGAGACCCAGTACTTC.

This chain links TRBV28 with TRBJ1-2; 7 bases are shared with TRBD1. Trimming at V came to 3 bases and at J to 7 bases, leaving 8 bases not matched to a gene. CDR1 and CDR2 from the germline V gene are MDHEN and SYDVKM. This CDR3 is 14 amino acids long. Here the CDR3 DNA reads TGTGCCAGCAGTTTTCAAAGAGGGGGCGCTGGCTACACCTTC. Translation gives CASSFQRGGAGYTF.

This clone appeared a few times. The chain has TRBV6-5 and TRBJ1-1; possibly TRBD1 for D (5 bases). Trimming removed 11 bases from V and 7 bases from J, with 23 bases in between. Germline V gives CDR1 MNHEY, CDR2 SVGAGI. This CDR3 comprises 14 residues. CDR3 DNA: TGTGCCTCCCATGAGGGGCCCGGTTTCGGTGAAGCTTTCTTT. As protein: CASHEGPGFGEAFF.

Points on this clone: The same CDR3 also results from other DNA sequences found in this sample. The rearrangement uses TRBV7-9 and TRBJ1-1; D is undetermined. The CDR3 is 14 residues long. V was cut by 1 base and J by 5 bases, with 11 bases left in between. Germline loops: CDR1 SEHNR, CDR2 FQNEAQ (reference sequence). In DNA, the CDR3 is TGTGCCAGCAGCTTAGAAGTAGGTGGGACTGAAGCTTTCTTT. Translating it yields CASSLEVGGTEAFF.

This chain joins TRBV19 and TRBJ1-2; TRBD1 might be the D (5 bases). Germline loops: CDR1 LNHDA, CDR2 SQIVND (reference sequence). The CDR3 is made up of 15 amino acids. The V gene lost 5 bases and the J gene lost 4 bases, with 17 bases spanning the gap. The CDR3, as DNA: TGTGCCAGTAGTGCAACAGGCAACCTACCCTATGGCTACACCTTC. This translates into CASSATGNLPYGYTF.

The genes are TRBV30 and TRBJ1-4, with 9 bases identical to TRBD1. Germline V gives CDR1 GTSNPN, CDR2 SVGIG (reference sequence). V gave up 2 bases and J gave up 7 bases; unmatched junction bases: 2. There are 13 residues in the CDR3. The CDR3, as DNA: TGTGCCTGGAGTCTGACAGGGGGTGAAAAACTGTTTTTT. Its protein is CAWSLTGGEKLFF. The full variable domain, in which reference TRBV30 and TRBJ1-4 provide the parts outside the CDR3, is SQTIHQWPATLVQPVGSPLSLECTVEGTSNPNLYWYRQAAGRGLQLLFYSVGIGQISSEVPQNLSASRPQDRQFILSSKKLLLSDSGFYLCAWSLTGGEKLFFGSGTQLSVL.